This T cell receptor beta chain is drawn from a study of technical replicates of blood from several donors. The CDR3 runs to 13 residues. Germline-derived CDR1 and CDR2 are MGHDK and SYGVNS. V gave up 4 bases and J gave up 8 bases, with 14 bases separating them. Measured with immunoSEQ multiplex PCR; TCRdb has only the in-frame clones, and not every one. The sample has under 70,000 clones, around nine tenths seen once; the top ten hold 0.38%. The sequence was obtained from a human donor in good health. Sequencing was carried out using T cells isolated from PBMCs. The chain recombines TRBV25-1 with TRBJ1-1; D is uncertain. The CDR3 sequence is CASSVRGTIEAFF. The CDR3 DNA is TGTGCCAGCAGTGTCCGGGGAACAATCGAAGCTTTCTTT.